This T cell receptor beta chain was identified in a study of blood T cell repertoires in COVID-19. Germline V lookup: CDR1 LGHNA, CDR2 YNFKEQ. CDR3 length equals 13 residues. The ends were cut back, 2 bases at V and 7 bases at J, with 12 bases in the middle. Here immunoSEQ multiplex PCR was the method, and the copy in TCRdb shows in-frame clones only, minus some. The sample records about 240,000 clones, 85% to 90% being singletons. This TCR came from a woman between 25 and 40 years old who had recovered from COVID-19. This chain links TRBV4-2 with TRBJ2-7; D is unresolved. The sequenced material came from PBMCs or T cells enriched from blood (not recorded which). CDR3 sequence reads: CASSQFRLLEQYF. The CDR3 DNA reads TGTGCCAGCAGCCAATTCAGATTGTTGGAGCAGTACTTC.